This T cell receptor beta chain was documented in a study of graft-versus-host responses after intestinal transplantation. On the study more broadly: Once they had received anti-thymocyte globulin induction, all recipients took tacrolimus and steroids for approximately 3 years.

Sequencing was performed with immunoSEQ multiplex PCR; in TCRdb, only in-frame clones are kept and a portion is missing. The sample holds around 30,000 clones; about three quarters are singletons and the top ten take 3%. Intraepithelial lymphocytes and lamina propria lymphocytes were released through processing of graft tissue. CDR3 length equals 16 residues. Trimming took 0 bases from V and 0 from J; bases not matched to a gene: 3. Germline loops: CDR1 LNHNV, CDR2 YYDKDF (reference sequence). This sequence originates from a human patient who received an intestinal transplant, so some T cells may come from the graft donor. Source: ileum tissue, taken 98 days after intestinal transplantation. V usage is TRBV15 and J usage is TRBJ2-3; 7 positions agree with TRBD2. The CDR3 sequence is CATSRELAASTDTQYF. The CDR3 nucleotides read TGTGCCACCAGCAGAGAGCTAGCGGCTAGCACAGATACGCAGTATTTT.